These 27 T cell receptor beta chains were sequenced from one sample in a study of blood T cells in healthy people across ages (dated by TCRdb to the mid-2010s). The library was generated by 5' RACE. Reads for this sample came from an Illumina HiSeq 2500. The second PCR ran for roughly 7 to 11 cycles and used a J-beta primer mix along with a sample-barcoded 5' primer. TCRdb's own reprocessing of the public reads used fastp at Q25 and MiXCR and kept productive beta chains. Rows with one shared CDR3 protein collapse into an entry with the most common genes and DNA. A total of 1,100,000 or so distinct CDR3 sequences appear in this sample, under 45% of them only once. In total, the top ten clones hold approximately 17% of the sample. Sample: blood. These receptors came from a woman aged 55-69 years in good health.

This clonotype was counted between two and nine times. This chain connects TRBV24-1 to TRBJ2-7; 11 bases agree with TRBD2. The CDR3 has 15 residues. The junction had 6 bases not matched to a gene; V was cut back by 3 bases and J by 6 bases. Germline V gives CDR1 KGHDR, CDR2 SFDVKD. Here the CDR3 reads CATSDPTSGSCEQYF. CDR3 coding DNA: TGTGCCACCAGTGATCCAACTAGCGGGAGCTGCGAGCAGTACTTC.

This clonotype showed up just once. This rearrangement joins TRBV3-1 to TRBJ1-1, with 10 bases identical to TRBD1. CDR3 length equals 14 residues. Trimming cost V 3 bases and J 11 bases; bases outside gene matches: 9. Germline CDR1 and CDR2: LGHDT and YNNKEL (reference sequence). The CDR3 DNA reads as TGTGCCAGCAGCCACACGACAGGGGGCAAGAATGCTTTCTTT. Protein sequence: CASSHTTGGKNAFF.

This clonotype came up many times. The chain has TRBV7-2 and TRBJ1-5; tentative D call: TRBD1 (5 bases). The V gene lost 5 bases and the J gene lost 7 bases, with 15 bases spanning the gap. From germline, CDR1 is SGHTA and CDR2 FQGNSA. The CDR3 runs to 14 residues. CDR3 DNA: TGTGCCAGCAGCCCTAGATCCCGGGGCCAGCCCCAGCATTTT. This translates into CASSPRSRGQPQHF.

Of note for this clonotype: The junction differs from germline at one of its ends, possibly a read error. The chain links TRBV25-1 to TRBJ2-1; D gene uncertain. The J call may be mistaken, given a closer DNA end match to TRBJ2-7. The CDR3 runs 13 residues. Germline V gives CDR1 MGHDK, CDR2 SYGVNS. CDR3 in DNA: TGTGCCGGCAGTGAATTTTTCGGCAACGAGCAGTACTTC. Translation gives CAGSEFFGNEQYF.

The rearrangement joins TRBV2 to TRBJ2-1; D is uncertain. The CDR3 is 16 amino acids. CDR1 SNHLY and CDR2 FYNNEI come from the germline V gene. The germline V and J ends were trimmed by 0 bases and 9 bases, with 18 bases remaining between them. The CDR3 reads CASSEAGQRGLGEQFF. CDR3 nucleotides: TGTGCCAGCAGTGAAGCTGGGCAGCGCGGTTTGGGTGAGCAGTTCTTC.

This rearrangement joins TRBV20-1 to TRBJ2-7; D is ambiguous. Germline values: CDR1 DFQATT, CDR2 SNEGSKA (reference sequence). Trimming took off 0 bases at V and 2 bases at J, with 8 bases between the two ends. The CDR3 is 13 residues long. CDR3 DNA: TGCAGTGCTAGAGATTTCGCGGCCTACGAGCAGTACTTC. Residues: CSARDFAAYEQYF.

The chain joins TRBV7-9 to TRBJ1-2, with D unresolved. The CDR3 has 12 amino acids. V lost 7 bases and J 8 bases, leaving 14 bases between the germline ends. Per the germline V gene, CDR1 is SEHNR and CDR2 is FQNEAQ (reference sequence). The CDR3: CASTQTIGGYTF. The DNA for the CDR3 is TGTGCCAGCACCCAGACCATAGGGGGCTACACCTTC. The full variable domain, with the rest looked up from reference TRBV7-9 and TRBJ1-2, is DTGVSQNPRHKITKRGQNVTFRCDPISEHNRLYWYRQTLGQGPEFLTYFQNEAQLEKSRLLSDRFSAERPKGSFSTLEIQRTEQGDSAMYLCASTQTIGGYTFGSGTRLTVV.

V is TRBV29-1 and J is TRBJ2-1, with 13 bases identical to TRBD2. The V and J ends lost 6 bases and 0 bases, in that order; junction bases with no gene match: 5. Germline V CDR1 and CDR2: SQVTM, ANQGSEA. CDR3 size: 16 residues. The CDR3 DNA is TGCAGCGTCGAGGGACTAGCGGGAAGCTCCTACAATGAGCAGTTCTTC. Its translation is CSVEGLAGSSYNEQFF.

The V and J genes are TRBV29-1 and TRBJ2-7; tentative D call: TRBD2 (5 bases). The CDR3 has 13 amino acids. Trimming shortened V by 4 bases and J by 3 bases, and 13 bases separated the two germline ends. The germline V gene has CDR1 SQVTM and CDR2 ANQGSEA. This chain's CDR3 is CSVGPGKDYEQYF. The CDR3 DNA follows: TGCAGCGTTGGTCCGGGGAAGGACTACGAGCAGTACTTC.

The V call is TRBV2, the J call TRBJ2-1; TRBD1 aligns across 8 bases. Losses at the gene ends were 6 bases for V and 2 bases for J; bases not matched to a gene: 6. CDR3 length equals 15 residues. In germline, CDR1 is SNHLY, CDR2 FYNNEI. Here the CDR3 DNA reads TGTGCCAGCAGGCCGACAGGGGAACCCTACAATGAGCAGTTCTTC. As protein: CASRPTGEPYNEQFF.

The chain joins TRBV11-2 to TRBJ2-5; D call uncertain. Looked up from germline, CDR1 is SGHAT and CDR2 is FQNNGV. Trimming took 2 bases from V and 11 from J, leaving 18 bases between them. This CDR3 spans 14 amino acids. CDR3 sequence (DNA): TGTGCCAGCAGCTTAAGTGGAACCCTAATGGGGCAGTACTTC. Encoded protein: CASSLSGTLMGQYF.

This clonotype appeared a few times. V gene TRBV6-6 combines with J gene TRBJ2-5; D remains unclear. The CDR3 extends over 16 amino acids. V shed 0 bases and J shed 2 bases, with 13 bases lying between them. Per germline, CDR1 MNHNY and CDR2 SVGAGI (reference sequence). The CDR3 spells CASSYSSVPPQETQYF. CDR3 nucleotide sequence: TGTGCCAGCAGTTACTCCTCAGTGCCCCCACAAGAGACCCAGTACTTC.

V is TRBV20-1 and J is TRBJ2-7, with D possibly called TRBD1 or TRBD2 (6 bases each). Per germline, CDR1 DFQATT and CDR2 SNEGSKA (reference sequence). V lost 6 bases to trimming and J lost 1 base, with 19 bases between them. The length of the CDR3 is 15 residues. The CDR3 DNA sequence: TGCAGTGCCAGTGGGGGGCAGGCCCATTCCTACGAGCAGTACTTC. It specifies CSASGGQAHSYEQYF.

This clonotype appeared once. Mismatch with germline at one junction end may stem from a read error. The rearrangement joins TRBV2 to TRBJ2-6; D may be TRBD1 (6 bases). This CDR3 has 15 residues. Germline values: CDR1 SNHLY, CDR2 FYNNEI. CDR3 in DNA: TGTGCCAGCAGTTCTACAGGGTCTGGGACCAACGTCCTGACTTTC. It specifies CASSSTGSGTNVLTF.

The chain uses TRBV29-1 and TRBJ1-2; 9 nucleotides agree with TRBD1. The trim removed 3 bases at V and 6 bases at J, leaving 2 bases unmatched. The germline gives CDR1 SQVTM, CDR2 ANQGSEA. This CDR3 has 12 amino acids. This CDR3 reads CSVDRTGDGYTF. The DNA for the CDR3 is TGCAGCGTTGATCGGACAGGGGATGGCTACACCTTC. Full variable domain (missing parts from reference TRBV29-1 and TRBJ1-2): SAVISQKPSRDICQRGTSLTIQCQVDSQVTMMFWYRQQPGQSLTLIATANQGSEATYESGFVIDKFPISRPNLTFSTLTVSNMSPEDSSIYLCSVDRTGDGYTFGSGTRLTVV.

This chain joins TRBV2 and TRBJ1-1; D might be TRBD1 (6 bases). CDR3 length: 13 residues. V was shortened by 10 bases and J by 5 bases, with 17 bases between the two germline ends. CDR1 SNHLY and CDR2 FYNNEI come from the germline V gene. In DNA, the CDR3 is TGTGCCACCTTAGACAGGCAAATGACTGAAGCTTTCTTT. Its protein is CATLDRQMTEAFF.

The chain uses TRBV6-1 and TRBJ2-7; D is unclear. V lost 7 bases and J lost 5, with 21 bases in between. Looked up from germline, CDR1 is MNHNS and CDR2 is SASEGT. The CDR3 is 15 amino acids. CDR3 amino acids: CASTPTFGSLDEQYF. The CDR3 DNA sequence: TGTGCCAGCACCCCCACTTTTGGCTCTCTGGACGAGCAGTACTTC.

This clonotype was observed a single time. V and J are TRBV3-1 and TRBJ2-5; TRBD1 is a possible D gene (5 bases). Trimming left V 0 bases short and J 11 bases short, with 13 bases between. The CDR3 has 13 residues. Germline V gene sequence: CDR1 LGHDT, CDR2 YNNKEL (reference sequence). CDR3 coding DNA: TGTGCCAGCAGCCAAGACAGGGTGGCGGAGCAGTACTTC. It translates to CASSQDRVAEQYF.

The rearrangement joins TRBV20-1 to TRBJ2-7; D ambiguous. The CDR3 length is 14 residues. The V gene lost 0 bases and the J gene lost 5 bases, with 14 bases spanning the gap. Looked up from germline, CDR1 is DFQATT and CDR2 is SNEGSKA (reference sequence). CDR3 DNA sequence: TGCAGTGCTAGAGATCCGGGCCCGGTTGACGAGCAGTACTTC. It codes for CSARDPGPVDEQYF.

This clonotype was seen a few times. V is TRBV15 and J is TRBJ2-7; TRBD1 agrees at 9 bases. This CDR3 region has 15 residues. V was pared by 3 bases and J by 0 bases, with 3 bases of the junction left unmatched. Germline CDR1 LNHNV, CDR2 YYDKDF (reference sequence). The CDR3 reads CATSRPGQGSYEQYF. The CDR3 DNA reads TGTGCCACCAGCAGGCCGGGACAGGGCTCCTACGAGCAGTACTTC.

Remarks on this clonotype: Germline is not matched at one junction end, which may reflect a read error. The chain employs TRBV9 and TRBJ2-6, with D perhaps matching TRBD1 or TRBD2 (6 bases each). The CDR3 covers 17 residues. CDR1 is SGDLS and CDR2 is YYNGEE in the germline V gene. CDR3 DNA: TGTGCCAGCAGCGTATGGGGGGCCCGCTCTGGGGTCAACGTCCTGACTTTC. Its translation: CASSVWGARSGVNVLTF. The full variable domain, its missing parts supplied by reference TRBV9 and TRBJ2-6, is DSGVTQTPKHLITATGQRVTLRCSPRSGDLSVYWYQQSLDQGLQFLIQYYNGEERAKGNILERFSAQQFPDLHSELNLSSLELGDSALYFCASSVWGARSGVNVLTFGAGSRLTVL.

In this sample, this clonotype turned up once. The chain employs TRBV3-1 and TRBJ1-4, with a tentative D call TRBD1 (5 bases). Trimming cost V 3 bases and J 4 bases, with 15 bases left between them. The CDR3 runs to 16 residues. In germline, CDR1 is LGHDT, CDR2 YNNKEL (reference sequence). CDR3 coding DNA: TGTGCCAGCAGCCAGGCATCGGGACTGATTAATGAAAAACTGTTTTTT. Its translation: CASSQASGLINEKLFF.

V usage is TRBV20-1 and J usage is TRBJ2-1; TRBD2 might be the D (5 bases). There are 13 residues in the CDR3. Between the trimmed V and J ends, which lost 6 bases and 6 bases, there was a span of 15 bases. CDR1 and CDR2 from the germline V gene are DFQATT and SNEGSKA (reference sequence). The CDR3 loop is CSAHARAGNEQFF. In DNA, the CDR3 is TGCAGTGCCCACGCTAGGGCGGGCAATGAGCAGTTCTTC.

V usage is TRBV28 and J usage is TRBJ2-5, with TRBD2 identical over 13 bases. Trimming removed 5 bases from V and 3 bases from J; junction bases left unmatched: 6. The CDR3 has 16 amino acids. Germline CDR1 and CDR2: MDHEN and SYDVKM. CDR3 loop: CASSPRTSGSEETQYF. For the CDR3, the DNA is TGTGCCAGCAGTCCCCGGACTAGCGGGAGTGAAGAGACCCAGTACTTC.

The V gene is TRBV6-2 or TRBV6-3, the J gene TRBJ2-7, with TRBD2 as a possible D gene (5 bases). Trimming stripped 5 bases from V and 1 base from J, with 15 bases between. Germline V gives CDR1 MNHEY, CDR2 SVGEGT. This CDR3 is 15 amino acids long. The CDR3 is CASSPGSSWSYEQYF. In DNA form, the CDR3 reads TGTGCCAGCAGTCCCGGTTCTAGCTGGTCCTACGAGCAGTACTTC.

Points on this clonotype: Mismatch with germline at one junction end may stem from a read error. The rearrangement uses TRBV5-1 and TRBJ2-5; 15 bases fit TRBD2. The J call may be wrong; the DNA end is better matched by TRBJ2-7. This CDR3 has 16 residues. Germline V gene sequence: CDR1 SGHRS, CDR2 YFSETQ. The CDR3 reads CTSSLGTSGRTYEQYF. The CDR3 nucleotides are TGCACCAGCAGCTTGGGGACTAGCGGGAGGACTTACGAGCAGTACTTC.

The chain is built from TRBV4-2 and TRBJ2-7; the match to TRBD2 covers 10 bases. The junction had 4 bases not matched to a gene; V was cut back by 3 bases and J by 5 bases. The CDR3 covers 14 residues. Germline V gene lookup returns CDR1 LGHNA and CDR2 YNFKEQ. In nucleotides, the CDR3 is TGTGCCAGCAGCCAGCAAAGCGGGAGGGACGAGCAGTACTTC. Encoded protein: CASSQQSGRDEQYF.